The entry below gives a single TCR beta chain sequence along with its context. The target antigen is unknown. The data were taken from a study of OX40 agonist ivuxolimab in advanced cancers. Whole-study results and caveats: The CD4+ and CD8+ T cells in the blood had expanded clonally by week 6 at 0.1 to 3.0 mg/kg.

The assay was immunoSEQ multiplex PCR, and TCRdb's table has in-frame clones only and misses some. This table holds about 44,000 clones, about four fifths found once. V gave up 1 base and J gave up 4 bases; unmatched junction bases: 9. The CDR3 is 16 residues long. CDR1 is SGHAT, CDR2 FQNNGV, per germline. Sample: CD4+ or CD8+ T cells sorted from blood, taken in a trial of the OX40 agonist ivuxolimab. The chain recombines TRBV11-2 with TRBJ2-5, with 7 bases matching TRBD2. This sequence originates from an adult with an advanced solid tumor such as melanoma, head and neck, liver or kidney cancer. CDR3 amino acids: CASSLVGGGSGETQYF. The CDR3 DNA is TGTGCCAGCAGCTTAGTGGGCGGCGGGAGCGGAGAGACCCAGTACTTC.